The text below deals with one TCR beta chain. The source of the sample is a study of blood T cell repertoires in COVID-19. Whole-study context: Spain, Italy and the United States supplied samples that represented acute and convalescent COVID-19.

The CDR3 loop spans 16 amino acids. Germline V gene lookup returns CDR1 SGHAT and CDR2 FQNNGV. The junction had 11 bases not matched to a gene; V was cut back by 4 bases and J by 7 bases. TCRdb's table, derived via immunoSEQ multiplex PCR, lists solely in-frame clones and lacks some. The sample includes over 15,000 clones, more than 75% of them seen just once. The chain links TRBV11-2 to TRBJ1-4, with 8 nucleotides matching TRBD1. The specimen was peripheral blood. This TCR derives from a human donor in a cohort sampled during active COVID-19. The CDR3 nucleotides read TGTGCCAGCAGCTCGCTATCACCAGGGGGCGGTGAAAAACTGTTTTTT. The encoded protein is CASSSLSPGGGEKLFF.